This TCR beta chain was found in a study of immune heterogeneity within non-small cell lung tumors. Study details: The tumors comprised a few squamous cell carcinomas, approximately 10 non-squamous carcinomas and 1 not otherwise specified.

Findings and caveats of the study: Largely distinct from one individual patient to the next were the high-frequency T-cell receptor beta clonotypes.

With 32 V and 13 J primers, multiplex PCR amplified the TCR beta CDR3. TCRdb ran MiXCR on the multiplex PCR reads and lists one entry per CDR3 protein. The sample lists about 3,500 distinct CDR3 sequences; under 30% were seen once. CDR3 length equals 13 residues. Comment on this clonotype: Its target is not known. This may arise from a read error, as a much more abundant clone is one base away.

Bulk tumor genomic DNA, approximately 560 ng per sample, was used as template. Multiple biopsies spaced far apart were taken from each primary tumor during surgery. Curative operations were performed on patients who had untreated, newly diagnosed non-small cell lung cancer. There were roughly 15 donors in total. They were all newly diagnosed non-small cell lung cancer patients undergoing surgery with curative intent. The specimen was lung tumor tissue. The V call is TRBV12-3 or TRBV12-4, the J call TRBJ2-1; D is possibly TRBD2 (6 bases). The receptor comes from a man aged 55 to 70 with non-small cell lung cancer. In DNA form, the CDR3 reads TGTGCCAGCGGAGGGAGCTCCTACAATGAGAAGTTCTTC. Translated, it gives CASGGSSYNEKFF.